This paragraph reports one T cell receptor beta chain. The antigen it binds to is not known. The CDR3 is cut off 3 residues early in the read; its end comes from the germline J gene. Using the immunoSEQ assay, multiplex PCR amplified TCR beta CDR3 regions from an average of about 1.1 ug of genomic DNA per sample. To correct primer bias, the assay used a complete synthetic TCR repertoire to set an amplification baseline. Amplicons were sequenced on the Illumina platform. For the original study's pipeline: Sequences were error-corrected by clustering with frequency ratios and a modified nearest-neighbor algorithm, then analyzed in the immunoSEQ Analyzer with IMGT gene definitions. At each rarefaction depth, TCR richness and evenness were averaged across 20 rarefaction repeats, and any sample with fewer sequences than the depth was left out. Wilcoxon rank sum tests with FDR correction were used to compare relative abundances of V, D and J genes between the groups. Blinded duplicates gave an intraclass correlation of 95% to 97% for TCR richness and an average of 76.4% across roughly 69 gene segments. The immuneACCESS repertoire file appears here via TCRdb, limited to in-frame rearrangements. These files lack a portion of the clones; in checked studies, under half of the deficit traces to unresolved V genes, and the cause of the others is not known. V, J and clone size are taken as reported in that table, and D and trimming were inferred from the DNA itself. The sample's clone listing holds tens of thousands of clones. In total, the top ten clones hold approximately 16% of the sample.

These data originate in a study of T cells in women clearing cervical HPV infection (dated by TCRdb to between 2018 and 2020). With regard to the full study: Cases were approximately 25 women with histologically confirmed HPV16-related CIN3 or worse, including a couple of invasive cancers. Among cases, blood sampling occurred a median of about 150 days after lesion detection, with an interquartile range of about 80 to 200 days. A median age of about 30 years was observed in cases versus approximately 38 in controls, and no significant differences in baseline characteristics were found. The controls were 25 or so women whose single incident HPV16 infection cleared within 12 months with no development of precancer or cancer. As quality controls, five blinded duplicates were added to each group, bringing the total to 60 or so samples made up of around 50 participants and around 10 replicates. An exploratory proof-of-principle case-control study, nested within the Guanacaste HPV Natural History Study in Costa Rica, was conducted to compare TCR repertoires across cervical HPV16 outcomes. Cases were matched to controls by age within five years and by the year the sample was collected. Since only a few of the women had HLA typing available, the possibility that HLA type was acting as a confounder could not be ruled out. In the parent cohort, 10,000 to 11,000 women aged 18 or older were enrolled in Guanacaste, Costa Rica, during 1993 to 1994 and then followed for under 8 years. Blood from cases was drawn at the visit where the lesion was first identified, while blood from controls was drawn once the infection was no longer detected. The research as a whole found: Whether associations preceded infection or resulted from infection could not be shown with the cross-sectional design, and effector/memory subsets and HPV-specific T cells were not isolated. Significantly higher TCR repertoire richness was observed in CIN3+ cases than in controls across sequencing depths, whereas no difference in evenness was found. Because T-cell numbers per sample were unknown, differences in richness could reflect varying T-cell content rather than repertoire biology. By combining richness with V gene abundances, random forest classifiers separated cases from controls with an estimated AUC of under 0.85. Lower TRBV6-7 relative abundance was observed in cases than in controls (around 0.1% versus 0.15%; Bonferroni P = 0.0008).

Trimming takes 2 bases from V and 9 bases from J, and the germline ends sit 11 bases apart. Spanning cysteine to phenylalanine, the CDR3 consists of 12 amino acids. Part of the CDR3 DNA is given, 27 bases translated from base 1. CDR1 DFQATT and CDR2 SNEGSKA were looked up in the germline V gene (reference sequence). Every participant had a single incident cervical HPV16 infection, and prevalent HPV16 infections were excluded. Cervical HPV DNA was detected by MY09/MY11 PCR and genotyped by dot-blot hybridization. Fifteen mL of heparinized blood were centrifuged, and the buffy coat was aliquoted, frozen at -30°C, then stored at -80°C. Genomic DNA was extracted from buffy coat specimens using QIAGEN kits.

This receptor chain uses TRBV20-1 and TRBJ2-4, with the D gene not confidently named. The sequencing sample was made of blood buffy coat. The TCR was taken from a woman aged 18 to 75 with a cervical HPV16 infection that either progressed to CIN3+ or cleared (not recorded which). The CDR3 region has the sequence CSARRAGGIQYF. The covered CDR3 bases are TGCAGTGCTAGAAGGGCCGGTGGCATT.